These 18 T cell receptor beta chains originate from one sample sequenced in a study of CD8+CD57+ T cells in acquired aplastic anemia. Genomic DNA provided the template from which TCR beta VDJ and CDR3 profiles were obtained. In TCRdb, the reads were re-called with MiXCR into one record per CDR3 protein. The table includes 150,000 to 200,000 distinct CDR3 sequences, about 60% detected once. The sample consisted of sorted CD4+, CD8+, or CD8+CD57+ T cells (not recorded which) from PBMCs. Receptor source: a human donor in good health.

In DNA, the CDR3 is TGTGCCAGCCGTAGCTATTCCGGGGAGCTGTTTTTT. This encodes CASRSYSGELFF. The chain recombines TRBV14 with TRBJ2-2; D is unclear. The germline CDR1 and CDR2 sequences are SGHDN and FVKESK. The CDR3 sequence is 12 residues long. V lost 8 bases and J lost 6, with 10 bases in between.

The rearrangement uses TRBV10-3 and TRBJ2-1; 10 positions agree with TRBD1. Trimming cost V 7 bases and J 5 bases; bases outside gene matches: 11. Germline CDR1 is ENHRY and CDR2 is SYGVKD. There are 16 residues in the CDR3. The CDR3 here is CAITLAGDRGHNEQFF. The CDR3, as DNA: TGTGCCATCACGTTGGCGGGGGACAGGGGCCACAATGAGCAGTTCTTC.

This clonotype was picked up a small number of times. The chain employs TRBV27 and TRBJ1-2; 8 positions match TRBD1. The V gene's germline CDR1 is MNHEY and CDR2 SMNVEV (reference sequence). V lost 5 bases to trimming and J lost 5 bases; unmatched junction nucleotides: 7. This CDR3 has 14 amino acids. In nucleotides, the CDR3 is TGTGCCAGCAGTCAGAGGAGGACAGGGTATGGCTACACCTTC. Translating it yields CASSQRRTGYGYTF.

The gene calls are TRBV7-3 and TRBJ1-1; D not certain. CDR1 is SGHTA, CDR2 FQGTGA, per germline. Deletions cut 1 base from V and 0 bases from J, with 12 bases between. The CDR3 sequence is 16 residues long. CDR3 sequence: CASSLIVRQVNTEAFF. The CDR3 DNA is TGTGCCAGCAGCTTAATTGTGCGGCAGGTGAACACTGAAGCTTTCTTT.

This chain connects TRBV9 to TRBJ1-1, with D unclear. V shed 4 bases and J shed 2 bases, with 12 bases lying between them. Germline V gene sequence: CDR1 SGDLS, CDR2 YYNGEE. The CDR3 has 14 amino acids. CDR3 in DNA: TGTGCCAGCAGCCAATTCCATGGAAACACTGAAGCTTTCTTT. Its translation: CASSQFHGNTEAFF.

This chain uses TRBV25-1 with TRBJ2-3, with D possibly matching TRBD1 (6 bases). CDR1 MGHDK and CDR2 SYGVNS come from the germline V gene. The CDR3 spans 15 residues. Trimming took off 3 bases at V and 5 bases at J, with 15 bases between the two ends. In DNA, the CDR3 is TGTGCCAGCAGTGATGTACAGGGCCTTGAAGATACGCAGTATTTT. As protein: CASSDVQGLEDTQYF.

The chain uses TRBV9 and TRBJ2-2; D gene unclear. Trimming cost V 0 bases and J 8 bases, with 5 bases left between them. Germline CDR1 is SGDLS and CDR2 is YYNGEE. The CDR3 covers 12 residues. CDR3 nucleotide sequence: TGTGCCAGCAGCGTAGAGGCAGGGGAGCTGTTTTTT. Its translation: CASSVEAGELFF. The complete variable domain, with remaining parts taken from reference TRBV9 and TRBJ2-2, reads DSGVTQTPKHLITATGQRVTLRCSPRSGDLSVYWYQQSLDQGLQFLIQYYNGEERAKGNILERFSAQQFPDLHSELNLSSLELGDSALYFCASSVEAGELFFGEGSRLTVL.

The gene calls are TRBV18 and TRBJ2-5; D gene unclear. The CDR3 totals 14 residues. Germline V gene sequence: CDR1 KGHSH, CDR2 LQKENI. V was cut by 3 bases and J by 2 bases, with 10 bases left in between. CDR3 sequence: CASSPGREQETQYF. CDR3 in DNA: TGTGCCAGCTCACCTGGCAGAGAACAAGAGACCCAGTACTTC.

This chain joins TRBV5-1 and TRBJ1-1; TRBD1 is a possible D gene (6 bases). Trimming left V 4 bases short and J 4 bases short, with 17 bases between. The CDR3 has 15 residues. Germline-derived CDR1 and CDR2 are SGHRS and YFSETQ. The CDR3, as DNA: TGCGCCAGCAGCCGGGGATCAGGGGTTGGCACTGAAGCTTTCTTT. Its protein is CASSRGSGVGTEAFF.

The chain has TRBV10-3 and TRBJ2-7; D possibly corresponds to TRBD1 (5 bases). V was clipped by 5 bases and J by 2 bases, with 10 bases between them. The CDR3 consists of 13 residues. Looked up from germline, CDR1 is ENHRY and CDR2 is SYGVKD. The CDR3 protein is CAISSSGPYEQYF. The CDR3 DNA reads TGTGCCATCAGTTCCTCAGGGCCCTACGAGCAGTACTTC.

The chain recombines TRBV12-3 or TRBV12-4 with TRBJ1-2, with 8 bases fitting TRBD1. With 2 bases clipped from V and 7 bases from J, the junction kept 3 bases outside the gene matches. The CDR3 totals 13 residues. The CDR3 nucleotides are TGTGCCAGCAGTTTACAGGGGGCACGTGGCTACACCTTC. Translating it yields CASSLQGARGYTF.

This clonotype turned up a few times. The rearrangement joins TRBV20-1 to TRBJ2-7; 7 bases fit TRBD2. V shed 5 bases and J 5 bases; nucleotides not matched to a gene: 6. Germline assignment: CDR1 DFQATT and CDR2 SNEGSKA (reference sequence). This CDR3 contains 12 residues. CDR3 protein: CSARGSPHEQYF. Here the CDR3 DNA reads TGCAGTGCTCGCGGGAGTCCCCACGAGCAGTACTTC.

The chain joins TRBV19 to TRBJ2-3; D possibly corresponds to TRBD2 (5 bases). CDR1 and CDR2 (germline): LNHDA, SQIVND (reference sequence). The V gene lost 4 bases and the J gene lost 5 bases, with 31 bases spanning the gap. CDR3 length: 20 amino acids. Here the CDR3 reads CASSTVLPRVVPTHGDTQYF. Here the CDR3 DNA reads TGTGCCAGTAGTACCGTACTACCGCGGGTAGTCCCCACACACGGAGATACGCAGTATTTT.

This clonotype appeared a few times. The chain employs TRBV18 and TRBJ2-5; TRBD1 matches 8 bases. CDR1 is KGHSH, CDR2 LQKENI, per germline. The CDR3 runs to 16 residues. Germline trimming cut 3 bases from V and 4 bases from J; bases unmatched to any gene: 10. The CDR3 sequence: CASSPETDRVLETQYF. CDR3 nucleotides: TGTGCCAGCTCACCCGAGACGGACAGGGTCTTAGAGACCCAGTACTTC.

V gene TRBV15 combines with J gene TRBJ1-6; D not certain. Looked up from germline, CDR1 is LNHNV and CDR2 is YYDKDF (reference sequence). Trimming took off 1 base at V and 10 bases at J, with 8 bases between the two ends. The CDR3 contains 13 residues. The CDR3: CATSRGRHSPLHF. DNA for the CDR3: TGTGCCACCAGCAGAGGGAGACACTCACCCCTCCACTTT.

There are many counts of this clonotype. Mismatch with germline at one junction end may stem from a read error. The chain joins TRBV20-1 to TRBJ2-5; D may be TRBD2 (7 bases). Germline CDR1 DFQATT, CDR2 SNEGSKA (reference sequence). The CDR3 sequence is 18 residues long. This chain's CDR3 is CSARDFQGSRGDQQTQYF. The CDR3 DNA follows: TGCAGTGCTAGAGATTTCCAGGGGTCACGGGGGGACCAACAGACCCAGTACTTC.

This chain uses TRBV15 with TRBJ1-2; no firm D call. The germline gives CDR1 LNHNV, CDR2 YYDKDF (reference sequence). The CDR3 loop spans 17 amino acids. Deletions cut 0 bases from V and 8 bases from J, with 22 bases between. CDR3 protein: CATSRDLGFDGRHGYTF. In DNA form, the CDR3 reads TGTGCCACCAGCAGAGATCTTGGTTTCGACGGGCGCCACGGCTACACCTTC.

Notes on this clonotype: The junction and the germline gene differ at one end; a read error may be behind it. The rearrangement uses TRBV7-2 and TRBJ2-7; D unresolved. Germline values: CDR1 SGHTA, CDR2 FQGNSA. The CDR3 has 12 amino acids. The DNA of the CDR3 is TGTGCCAGCAGCTTAAGTACATACGGGCAGTACTTC. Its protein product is CASSLSTYGQYF.